One sample yielded the 11 T cell receptor beta chains listed below, sequenced in a study of cytomegalovirus exposure and HLA in healthy donors. With 60 Vbeta and 13 Jbeta primers, the PCR was carried out. Clones were read by immunoSEQ multiplex PCR, and TCRdb kept only the in-frame ones, dropping some. This sample has about 140,000 clones, with about four fifths found just once. Sequencing was done on a sample of PBMCs. These receptors all stem from a man aged 35 to 55 in good health and CMV-seronegative.

This chain joins TRBV5-1 and TRBJ2-1, with D unclear. V was shortened by 3 bases and J by 8 bases, with 12 bases between the two germline ends. This CDR3 spans 13 amino acids. Germline values: CDR1 SGHRS, CDR2 YFSETQ. The CDR3: CASSSTTFYEQFF. CDR3 bases: TGCGCCAGCAGCTCTACTACATTCTATGAGCAGTTCTTC.

The CDR3 sequence is CATSNPGTGGSDGYGYTF. The CDR3 DNA reads as TGTGCCACCAGCAACCCCGGGACAGGGGGCAGTGACGGCTATGGCTACACCTTC. The genes are TRBV15 and TRBJ1-2, with TRBD1 matching 12 bases. Germline CDR1 and CDR2: LNHNV and YYDKDF (reference sequence). The V and J ends lost 4 bases and 4 bases, in that order; junction bases with no gene match: 13. The CDR3 is 18 amino acids. Complete variable domain (other parts from reference TRBV15 and TRBJ1-2): DAMVIQNPRYQVTQFGKPVTLSCSQTLNHNVMYWYQQKSSQAPKLLFHYYDKDFNNEADTPDNFQSRRPNTSFCFLDIRSPGLGDTAMYLCATSNPGTGGSDGYGYTFGSGTRLTVV.

This chain joins TRBV19 and TRBJ1-3; possible D gene TRBD1, 5 bases. V lost 10 bases, J lost 5 bases, and 21 bases lay in between. CDR3 size: 15 residues. Germline V lookup: CDR1 LNHDA, CDR2 SQIVND (reference sequence). CDR3: CATWDSTQLRNTIYF. In DNA, the CDR3 is TGTGCCACCTGGGACTCTACGCAACTGAGAAACACCATATATTTT. The full variable domain, completed using reference TRBV19 and TRBJ1-3, is DGGITQSPKYLFRKEGQNVTLSCEQNLNHDAMYWYRQDPGQGLRLIYYSQIVNDFQKGDIAEGYSVSREKKESFPLTVTSAQKNPTAFYLCATWDSTQLRNTIYFGEGSWLTVV.

This sequence joins TRBV6-6 and TRBJ1-4, with D perhaps TRBD1 (6 bases). CDR3 size: 16 residues. Germline lookup yields CDR1 MNHNY and CDR2 SVGAGI (reference sequence). Between the trimmed V and J ends, which lost 7 bases and 4 bases, there was a span of 19 bases. The CDR3 sequence: CASMDNGRGGNEKLFF. DNA for the CDR3: TGTGCCAGCATGGATAATGGAAGGGGGGGTAATGAAAAACTGTTTTTT.

The chain couples TRBV6-4 to TRBJ2-1; 8 bases map to TRBD1. This CDR3 comprises 15 residues. Germline V gives CDR1 MRHNA, CDR2 SNTAGT. V gave up 2 bases and J gave up 1 base; unmatched junction bases: 1. CDR3 in DNA: TGTGCCAGCAGTGACGGGACAGGTTCCTACAATGAGCAGTTCTTC. The encoded protein is CASSDGTGSYNEQFF.

This clone has just one count. V and J are TRBV5-1 and TRBJ2-3, with TRBD1 matching 8 bases. Per the germline V gene, CDR1 is SGHRS and CDR2 is YFSETQ. Germline trimming cut 4 bases from V and 4 bases from J; bases unmatched to any gene: 2. This CDR3 is built from 13 residues. CDR3 DNA sequence: TGCGCCAGCAGCGGGACAGGTCCAGATACGCAGTATTTT. This sequence encodes CASSGTGPDTQYF.

This clone has only a few counts. The chain couples TRBV4-1 to TRBJ1-4; a weak D match, TRBD1 (6 bases). The CDR3 length is 15 residues. V gave up 2 bases and J gave up 6 bases, with 13 bases separating them. CDR1 is MGHRA, CDR2 YSYEKL, per germline. The CDR3 DNA sequence: TGCGCCAGCAGCCAACAACAGGGAAGGGATGAAAAACTGTTTTTT. It encodes CASSQQQGRDEKLFF.

The chain recombines TRBV5-1 with TRBJ1-2; TRBD1 matches at 10 bases. The CDR3 contains 17 residues. Germline V gene lookup returns CDR1 SGHRS and CDR2 YFSETQ. With 2 bases clipped from V and 1 base from J, the junction kept 8 bases outside the gene matches. The CDR3 DNA follows: TGCGCCAGCAGCTTCCGGGACAGGGGTCTAATTAACTATGGCTACACCTTC. This encodes CASSFRDRGLINYGYTF. Complete variable domain (other parts from reference TRBV5-1 and TRBJ1-2): KAGVTQTPRYLIKTRGQQVTLSCSPISGHRSVSWYQQTPGQGLQFLFEYFSETQRNKGNFPGRFSGRQFSNSRSEMNVSTLELGDSALYLCASSFRDRGLINYGYTFGSGTRLTVV.

This clone showed up just once. The rearrangement links TRBV27 to TRBJ1-6; D is uncertain. The ends were cut back, 2 bases at V and 6 bases at J, with 8 bases in the middle. Germline V gives CDR1 MNHEY, CDR2 SMNVEV (reference sequence). This CDR3 spans 14 amino acids. CDR3 coding DNA: TGTGCCAGCAGTTTAGGGCAGAGTAATTCACCCCTCCACTTT. Its translation: CASSLGQSNSPLHF.

This clone has a handful of counts. This rearrangement joins TRBV6-5 to TRBJ1-2; D gene unclear. The CDR3 consists of 11 residues. CDR1 is MNHEY and CDR2 is SVGAGI in the germline V gene. V was clipped by 6 bases and J by 8 bases, with 10 bases between them. CDR3 sequence reads: CASRTTMGYTF. The CDR3, as DNA: TGTGCCAGCAGGACTACCATGGGCTACACCTTC.

This sequence joins TRBV5-4 and TRBJ2-1, with 12 bases matching TRBD2. V shed 1 base and J 7 bases; nucleotides not matched to a gene: 6. The CDR3 sequence is 16 residues long. CDR1 and CDR2 (germline): SGHNT, YYREEE (reference sequence). CDR3 protein: CASSLYPSGGENEQFF. The DNA of the CDR3 is TGTGCCAGCAGCTTGTACCCTAGCGGGGGGGAAAATGAGCAGTTCTTC.